These 24 T cell receptor beta chains were sequenced from one sample in a study of blood T cell repertoires in COVID-19. Clones were sequenced by immunoSEQ multiplex PCR, and TCRdb holds only the in-frame ones, with some missing. The profile covers about 310,000 clones, with 70% to 90% appearing a single time and 2.2% taken by the ten largest. The sequencing sample was made of PBMCs or T cells enriched from blood (not recorded which). These receptor sequences come from a young man who had recovered from COVID-19.

The J gene is TRBJ1-5, the V gene TRBV30, with D perhaps TRBD1 (5 bases). The CDR3 is made up of 13 amino acids. V was trimmed by 3 bases and J by 5 bases, leaving 11 bases between them. CDR1 and CDR2 (germline): GTSNPN, SVGIG (reference sequence). The CDR3: CAWSRDLDQPQHF. The CDR3 DNA sequence: TGTGCCTGGAGCAGGGACTTGGATCAGCCCCAGCATTTT. Based on the CDR3 plus reference TRBV30 and TRBJ1-5, the full variable domain is SQTIHQWPATLVQPVGSPLSLECTVEGTSNPNLYWYRQAAGRGLQLLFYSVGIGQISSEVPQNLSASRPQDRQFILSSKKLLLSDSGFYLCAWSRDLDQPQHFGDGTRLSIL.

V and J are TRBV5-1 and TRBJ1-2; 10 bases agree with TRBD1. This CDR3 contains 15 residues. The germline gives CDR1 SGHRS, CDR2 YFSETQ. Trimming cost V 4 bases and J 2 bases; bases outside gene matches: 5. For the CDR3, the DNA is TGCGCCAGCAGCCGAGACAGGGGGCTCAACTATGGCTACACCTTC. This codes for CASSRDRGLNYGYTF.

The chain has TRBV5-8 and TRBJ1-2; no clear D. This CDR3 is 14 amino acids long. Germline CDR1 reads SGHTS; CDR2 reads YDEGEE. V dropped 5 bases and J dropped 9 bases, with 20 bases sitting between them. The CDR3 loop is CASSFYPSSTRYTF. Written as DNA, the CDR3 is TGTGCCAGCAGTTTTTATCCGTCGTCTACGCGCTACACCTTC. The full variable domain, in which reference TRBV5-8 and TRBJ1-2 provide the parts outside the CDR3, is EAGVTQSPTHLIKTRGQQATLRCSPISGHTSVYWYQQALGLGLQFLLWYDEGEERNRGNFPPRFSGRQFPNYSSELNVNALELEDSALYLCASSFYPSSTRYTFGSGTRLTVV.

This clone showed up just a few times. The V gene is TRBV4-3, the J gene TRBJ1-3; D remains ambiguous. This CDR3 is 15 amino acids long. Germline values: CDR1 LGHNA, CDR2 YSLEER. The V end was cut by 2 bases, the J end by 1 base, with 9 bases between. The CDR3 sequence: CASSQTAGSGNTIYF. The CDR3 coding sequence is TGCGCCAGCAGCCAAACCGCGGGATCTGGAAACACCATATATTTT.

V and J are TRBV6-5 and TRBJ2-7; 7 bases align to TRBD1. V was pared by 2 bases and J by 0 bases, with 7 bases of the junction left unmatched. Germline V gene data show CDR1 as MNHEY and CDR2 as SVGAGI. This CDR3 has 16 residues. The DNA for the CDR3 is TGTGCCAGCAGTTACCTCGACAGGGCCCACTCCTACGAGCAGTACTTC. Translating gives CASSYLDRAHSYEQYF.

The V and J genes are TRBV5-1 and TRBJ2-3; D perhaps matches TRBD2 (6 bases). V was trimmed by 0 bases and J by 6 bases, leaving 14 bases between them. The CDR3 totals 15 residues. Germline loops: CDR1 SGHRS, CDR2 YFSETQ. The CDR3 DNA reads TGCGCCAGCAGCTTGGAGGGACTCCCTGGGGATACGCAGTATTTT. It yields the protein CASSLEGLPGDTQYF. Full variable domain (remainder filled in from reference TRBV5-1 and TRBJ2-3): KAGVTQTPRYLIKTRGQQVTLSCSPISGHRSVSWYQQTPGQGLQFLFEYFSETQRNKGNFPGRFSGRQFSNSRSEMNVSTLELGDSALYLCASSLEGLPGDTQYFGPGTRLTVL.

The V and J genes are TRBV4-2 and TRBJ1-3; no clear D gene. V was cut by 0 bases and J by 5 bases, with 11 bases left in between. Germline CDR1 reads LGHNA; CDR2 reads YNFKEQ. The CDR3 is 15 amino acids. CDR3 nucleotide sequence: TGTGCCAGCAGCCAAGATCTAGCCAGGAGAAACACCATATATTTT. Translation gives CASSQDLARRNTIYF.

This chain joins TRBV7-2 and TRBJ1-6; 11 bases line up with TRBD1. J was trimmed by 10 bases and V by 2 bases; bases with no gene match: 7. The CDR3 runs 16 residues. The germline gives CDR1 SGHTA, CDR2 FQGNSA. The CDR3 is CASSLRAGTGGSPLHF. CDR3 DNA sequence: TGTGCCAGCAGCTTAAGGGCCGGGACAGGGGGATCACCCCTCCACTTT. Variable domain in full (rest from reference TRBV7-2 and TRBJ1-6): GAGVSQSPSNKVTEKGKDVELRCDPISGHTALYWYRQSLGQGLEFLIYFQGNSAPDKSGLPSDRFSAERTGGSVSTLTIQRTQQEDSAVYLCASSLRAGTGGSPLHFGNGTRLTVT.

CDR3 amino acids: CASSQWTGGGRKTQYF. The CDR3 coding sequence is TGCGCCAGCAGTCAATGGACAGGAGGGGGTCGAAAGACCCAGTACTTC. The chain uses TRBV23-1 and TRBJ2-5, with D tentatively TRBD1 (7 bases). TRBV23-1 is designated an ORF whose function remains uncertain. Trimming removed 1 base from V and 6 bases from J, with 18 bases in between. The CDR3 spans 16 residues.

The V and J genes are TRBV4-1 and TRBJ2-7, with 9 bases that match TRBD1. CDR1 is MGHRA, CDR2 YSYEKL, per germline. V trimming: 3 bases; J trimming: 3 bases; junction bases outside the gene matches: 9. This CDR3 has 16 amino acids. DNA of the CDR3: TGCGCCAGCAGCCAGGAGGGGGGACAGGGTTTCTACGAGCAGTACTTC. Residues: CASSQEGGQGFYEQYF.

The J gene is TRBJ1-2, the V gene TRBV19; D is possibly TRBD1 (6 bases). The germline V and J ends were trimmed by 9 bases and 0 bases, with 11 bases remaining between them. Germline CDR1 LNHDA, CDR2 SQIVND (reference sequence). The CDR3 covers 13 residues. This CDR3 is CASQRTANYGYTF. The CDR3 nucleotides read TGTGCCAGCCAAAGGACAGCTAACTATGGCTACACCTTC.

In its sample, this clone was seen a few times. The V call is TRBV11-2, the J call TRBJ2-3, with D maybe TRBD2 (5 bases). There are 16 residues in the CDR3. V was cut by 1 base and J by 0 bases, with 11 bases left in between. Germline-derived CDR1 and CDR2 are SGHAT and FQNNGV. CDR3 DNA sequence: TGTGCCAGCAGCTTAGGAATTAGCGTAAGCACAGATACGCAGTATTTT. Translating gives CASSLGISVSTDTQYF.

The CDR3 is CASSIAGTGLRAFF. The CDR3 DNA reads TGTGCCAGTAGTATAGCCGGGACAGGGCTGCGGGCTTTCTTT. The rearrangement links TRBV19 to TRBJ1-1, with 9 bases lining up with TRBD1. V gave up 1 base and J gave up 11 bases; unmatched junction bases: 8. The CDR3 sequence is 14 residues long. Germline V gene data show CDR1 as LNHDA and CDR2 as SQIVND (reference sequence). The whole variable domain, filled in from reference TRBV19 and TRBJ1-1, reads DGGITQSPKYLFRKEGQNVTLSCEQNLNHDAMYWYRQDPGQGLRLIYYSQIVNDFQKGDIAEGYSVSREKKESFPLTVTSAQKNPTAFYLCASSIAGTGLRAFFGQGTRLTVV.

The chain carries TRBV19 and TRBJ1-3; TRBD1 matches 7 bases. Germline values: CDR1 LNHDA, CDR2 SQIVND (reference sequence). The ends lost 8 bases at V and 0 bases at J; junction bases unmatched: 10. The CDR3 has 16 amino acids. CDR3 DNA sequence: TGTGCCAGTGGACAGGCGGGGTTGCGCTCTGGAAACACCATATATTTT. Its translation: CASGQAGLRSGNTIYF.

The chain uses TRBV9 and TRBJ1-4, with 10 bases that match TRBD1. The germline V gene encodes CDR1 SGDLS and CDR2 YYNGEE. This CDR3 is 14 amino acids long. Unmatched junction bases numbered 5, after V lost 4 bases and J lost 8 bases. The CDR3: CASSPTGGREKLFF. In DNA form, the CDR3 reads TGTGCCAGCAGCCCGACAGGGGGCCGGGAAAAACTGTTTTTT.

The chain combines TRBV4-1 with TRBJ1-2; TRBD1 might be the D (5 bases). This CDR3 has 17 amino acids. From germline, CDR1 is MGHRA and CDR2 YSYEKL. Trimming removed 1 base from V and 2 bases from J, with 17 bases in between. The CDR3 loop reads CASSQVDMGFRNYGYTF. The CDR3 region has the DNA TGCGCCAGCAGCCAAGTGGACATGGGTTTTCGGAACTATGGCTACACCTTC.

The rearrangement joins TRBV9 to TRBJ2-2; possible D gene TRBD1, 6 bases. This CDR3 is 16 amino acids long. The V and J ends lost 0 bases and 13 bases respectively, with 22 bases between them. CDR1 SGDLS and CDR2 YYNGEE come from the germline V gene. DNA of the CDR3: TGTGCCAGCAGCGTAGGTCCAGGGACACACGCAGACGGGCTGTTTTTT. Its protein is CASSVGPGTHADGLFF.

The rearrangement uses TRBV18 and TRBJ1-2, with 7 nucleotides matching TRBD1. The trim removed 3 bases at V and 6 bases at J, leaving 7 bases unmatched. The CDR3 extends over 14 amino acids. In germline, CDR1 is KGHSH, CDR2 LQKENI. The CDR3 coding sequence is TGTGCCAGCTCACCCGACAGGGTGTACCATGGCTACACCTTC. Residues: CASSPDRVYHGYTF.

The genes are TRBV18 and TRBJ1-1, with D maybe TRBD1 (6 bases). Germline lookup yields CDR1 KGHSH and CDR2 LQKENI. V lost 3 bases and J 1 base, leaving 15 bases between the germline ends. The CDR3 is 16 residues long. CDR3 coding DNA: TGTGCCAGCTCACCGCGGGGGGGCGCCGCGAACACTGAAGCTTTCTTT. Protein product: CASSPRGGAANTEAFF.

V and J are TRBV6-5 and TRBJ1-1; 7 bases are a match to TRBD1. The CDR3 covers 13 residues. The germline V gene encodes CDR1 MNHEY and CDR2 SVGAGI. Trimming at V came to 6 bases and at J to 4 bases, leaving 5 bases not matched to a gene. The CDR3, as DNA: TGTGCCAGCAGGAGACAGGGATCCACTGAAGCTTTCTTT. Translated, it gives CASRRQGSTEAFF.

The rearrangement uses TRBV5-4 and TRBJ1-1; maybe TRBD1 (5 bases). Germline CDR1 is SGHNT and CDR2 is YYREEE (reference sequence). The CDR3 consists of 14 residues. With 0 bases removed from V and 5 bases from J, the gap between germline ends came to 11 bases. Here the CDR3 DNA reads TGTGCCAGCAGCTTGGAGGGGAGGGAGACTGAAGCTTTCTTT. As protein: CASSLEGRETEAFF.

V and J are TRBV11-1 and TRBJ2-7; D is perhaps TRBD2 (5 bases). Deletions cut 5 bases from V and 4 bases from J, with 18 bases between. Germline V gene lookup returns CDR1 SGHAT and CDR2 FQDESV (reference sequence). The CDR3 has 15 residues. CDR3 in amino acids: CASSPPRTPYYEQYF. The CDR3 DNA is TGTGCCAGCAGCCCCCCCAGGACTCCGTATTACGAGCAGTACTTC.

This clone has just a few counts. This chain connects TRBV6-5 to TRBJ2-1, with TRBD1 matching over 8 bases. The ends lost 5 bases at V and 12 bases at J; junction bases unmatched: 12. This CDR3 spans 14 amino acids. CDR1 MNHEY and CDR2 SVGAGI come from the germline V gene. CDR3 residues: CASSTGTGNVWQFF. The CDR3 nucleotides are TGTGCCAGCAGTACCGGGACAGGCAACGTGTGGCAGTTCTTC.

The chain uses TRBV5-5 and TRBJ1-5, with 10 bases lining up with TRBD1. The CDR3 consists of 16 residues. In germline, CDR1 is SGHKS, CDR2 YYEKEE (reference sequence). Trimming cost V 4 bases and J 0 bases; bases outside gene matches: 4. The CDR3 here is CASSGDRGLSNQPQHF. CDR3 DNA: TGTGCCAGCAGCGGGGACAGGGGACTTAGCAATCAGCCCCAGCATTTT.